The sequence of this T cell receptor (beta chain) was determined in a study of lung T cells in sarcoidosis with Löfgren's syndrome. Turning to the study itself: Sarcoidosis features CD4+ T cell accumulation in bronchoalveolar lavage fluid. Whole-study findings and limits: Shared TRAV12-1 and TRBV2 CDR3 motifs across Löfgren's syndrome patients reportedly suggested public CD4+ TCRs. Löfgren's syndrome patients reportedly showed greatest TRAV12-1 and TRBV2 expansion versus controls. TRAV12-1 preferentially paired with TRBV2, with homologous CDR3s.

This clonotype was detected a few times. The antigen is undetermined. No DNA is shown, since the ends of the CDR3 on it are uncertain; the CDR3 is the one TCRdb lists. TCRdb reprocessed the reads via MiXCR and lists one record per CDR3 protein. The table lists more than 8,500 distinct CDR3 sequences, over 20% of them singletons, with around 24% in the top ten. The length of the CDR3 is 18 amino acids, counting both ends. This TCR came from a human donor with sarcoidosis (Löfgren's syndrome or another form), or a control subject (not recorded which). The material sequenced was CD4+ T cells from bronchoalveolar lavage fluid. The rearrangement links TRBV7-5 to TRBJ2-7; the D call of TRBD2 is as the table states it, not checked on the DNA. TRBV7-5 is designated a pseudogene. The CDR3 protein is CISVSEAPRDSRRTEQYF.